This entry is about one TCR beta chain. CDR3 size: 13 residues. V was cut by 5 bases and J by 4 bases, with 15 bases left in between. Germline V gives CDR1 SQVTM, CDR2 ANQGSEA. The data were taken from a study of identical twins. TCRdb passed the 5' RACE reads through MiXCR, listing each CDR3 protein once. Seen here are roughly 630,000 distinct CDR3 sequences, roughly 7.2% observed once, and the top ten hold 1.5% to 2%. These data were also reused for a study on yellow fever vaccine responses in identical twins.

The origin of this receptor is a young woman in good health. Sequenced material: PBMCs. The rearrangement links TRBV29-1 to TRBJ2-7; D not certain. Written as DNA, the CDR3 is TGCAGCGTTCTCTCACGACCGAAGTACGAGCAGTACGTC. It codes for CSVLSRPKYEQYV.